In this sample, the clone carrying this T cell receptor (beta chain) turned up once. Its antigen is currently unknown. The junction shows a germline mismatch at one end, possibly a read error. This specimen comes from a study of cytomegalovirus exposure and HLA in healthy donors. Using immunoSEQ multiplex PCR, the repertoire was profiled, and TCRdb retains in-frame clones only, with some absent. This table holds 150,000 to 200,000 clones, around 84% found once. Germline loops: CDR1 LNHDA, CDR2 SQIVND (reference sequence). This CDR3 has 14 amino acids. General study results and limits: CMV antigen specificity of three CMV-associated chains was confirmed in vitro.

This chain connects TRBV19 to TRBJ2-7, with 11 bases aligning to TRBD2. Material: PBMCs. The clonotype originates from a man aged 18 to 30 in good health and CMV-seropositive. The CDR3 reads CASSSGRAMYEQYF. The CDR3 DNA reads TGTGCCAGCAGTAGCGGGAGGGCCATGTACGAGCAGTACTTC.